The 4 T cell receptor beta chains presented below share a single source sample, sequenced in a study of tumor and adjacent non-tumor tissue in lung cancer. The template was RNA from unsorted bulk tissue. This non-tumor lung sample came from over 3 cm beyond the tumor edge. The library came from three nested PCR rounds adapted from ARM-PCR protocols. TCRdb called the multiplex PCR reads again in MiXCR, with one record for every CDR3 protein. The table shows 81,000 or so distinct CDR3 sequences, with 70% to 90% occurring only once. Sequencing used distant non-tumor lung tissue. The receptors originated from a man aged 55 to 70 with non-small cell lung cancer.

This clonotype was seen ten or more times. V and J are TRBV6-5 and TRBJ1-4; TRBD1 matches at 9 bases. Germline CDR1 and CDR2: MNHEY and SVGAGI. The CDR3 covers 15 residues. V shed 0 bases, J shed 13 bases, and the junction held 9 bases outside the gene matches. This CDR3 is CASSYSGTGRIRLFF. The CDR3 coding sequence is TGTGCCAGCAGTTACTCCGGGACAGGGAGGATCCGACTGTTTTTT.

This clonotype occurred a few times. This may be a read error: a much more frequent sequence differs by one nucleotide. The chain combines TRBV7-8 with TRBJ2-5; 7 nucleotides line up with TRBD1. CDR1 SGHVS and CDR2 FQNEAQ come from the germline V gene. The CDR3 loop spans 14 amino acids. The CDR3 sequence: CVSRHDRARETQYF. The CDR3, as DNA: TGTGTCAGCAGACACGACAGGGCTAGGGAGACCCAGTACTTC.

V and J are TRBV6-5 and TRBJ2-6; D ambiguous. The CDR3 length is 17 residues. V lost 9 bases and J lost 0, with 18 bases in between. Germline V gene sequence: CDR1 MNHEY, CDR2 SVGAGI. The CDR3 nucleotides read TGTGCCAGTAGCCTAACGCGAGCCAGCTCTGGGGCCAACGTCCTGACTTTC. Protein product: CASSLTRASSGANVLTF.

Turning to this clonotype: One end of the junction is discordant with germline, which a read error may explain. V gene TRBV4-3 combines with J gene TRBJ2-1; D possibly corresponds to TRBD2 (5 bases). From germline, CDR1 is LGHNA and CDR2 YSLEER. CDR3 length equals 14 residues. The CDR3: CASSLDQRWNEQFF. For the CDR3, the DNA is TGCGCTAGCAGCCTCGACCAGCGGTGGAATGAGCAGTTCTTC.